These T cell receptor beta chains were read from a single sample in a study of OX40 agonist ivuxolimab in advanced cancers. Method: immunoSEQ multiplex PCR; TCRdb's copy keeps in-frame clones and lacks some. The sample yields some 30,000 clones, about 88% seen once. The material was CD4+ or CD8+ T cells sorted from blood, obtained in a trial of the OX40 agonist ivuxolimab. These receptors originate from an adult with an advanced solid tumor such as melanoma, head and neck, liver or kidney cancer. CDR3s include the opening cysteine and the closing phenylalanine or tryptophan. A D gene is named only where the DNA matches it firmly. Part of the rows lack a size; the others show once, few, many or a class for expanded clones.

v_call: TRBV2
clone_size: .
j_call: TRBJ2-7
cdr3_length: 14
d_call: TRBD2
cdr3_nt: TGTGCCAGCATGGAGGTGGGGGGGGACTACGAGCAGTACTTC
cdr3_aa: CASMEVGGDYEQYF

v_call: TRBV7-8
clone_size: .
j_call: TRBJ2-7
cdr3_length: 13
d_call: .
cdr3_nt: TGTGCCAGCATCCTTGATGGGGGCGGCGAGCAGTACTTC
cdr3_aa: CASILDGGGEQYF

v_call: TRBV27
clone_size: .
j_call: TRBJ2-7
cdr3_length: 15
d_call: .
cdr3_nt: TGTGCCAGCAGTCCACTATATCCCCAGACAGACGAGCAGTACTTC
cdr3_aa: CASSPLYPQTDEQYF

v_call: TRBV28
clone_size: medium-sized
j_call: TRBJ2-5
cdr3_length: 17
d_call: TRBD2
cdr3_nt: TGTGCCAGCAGTCCCCCCGAACCAAGCGGGAAACGAGAGACCCAGTACTTC
cdr3_aa: CASSPPEPSGKRETQYF

v_call: TRBV6-5
clone_size: .
j_call: TRBJ2-7
cdr3_length: 14
d_call: .
cdr3_nt: TGTGCCAGCAGTTACCCCAGTAGACCCTACGAGCAGTACTTC
cdr3_aa: CASSYPSRPYEQYF

v_call: TRBV11-2
clone_size: .
j_call: TRBJ1-2
cdr3_length: 17
d_call: .
cdr3_nt: TGTGCCAGCAGCTTTATAATTTCACCGGGCGGGAACTATGGCTACACCTTC
cdr3_aa: CASSFIISPGGNYGYTF

v_call: TRBV4-1
clone_size: .
j_call: TRBJ1-2
cdr3_length: 15
d_call: .
cdr3_nt: TGCGCCAGCAGCGGGTTAGTTGGACAGATCTATGGCTATACCTTC
cdr3_aa: CASSGLVGQIYGYTF

v_call: TRBV7-2
clone_size: .
j_call: TRBJ2-3
cdr3_length: 16
d_call: TRBD2
cdr3_nt: TGTGCCAGCAGCTTAGAACTAGCGGGAGGAACAGATACGCAGTATTTT
cdr3_aa: CASSLELAGGTDTQYF

v_call: TRBV6-1
clone_size: .
j_call: TRBJ1-2
cdr3_length: 15
d_call: TRBD1
cdr3_nt: TGTGCCAGCAGTCCGCAAAGACAGGGGTTCTATGGCTACACCTTC
cdr3_aa: CASSPQRQGFYGYTF

v_call: TRBV5-4
clone_size: .
j_call: TRBJ2-1
cdr3_length: 17
d_call: TRBD2
cdr3_nt: TGTGCCAGCAGCTTGGATTCGGGGGGAGGGATGTACAATGAGCAGTTCTTC
cdr3_aa: CASSLDSGGGMYNEQFF

v_call: TRBV27
clone_size: .
j_call: TRBJ2-1
cdr3_length: 18
d_call: TRBD2
cdr3_nt: TGTGCCAGCAGGCGATACGCTCTAGCGGGAGGCTCCTACAATGAGCAGTTCTTC
cdr3_aa: CASRRYALAGGSYNEQFF

v_call: TRBV6-6
clone_size: .
j_call: TRBJ2-3
cdr3_length: 12
d_call: TRBD2
cdr3_nt: TGTGCCAGCAGCCGCGGGGGGGCGACGCAGTATTTT
cdr3_aa: CASSRGGATQYF

v_call: TRBV28
clone_size: once
j_call: TRBJ2-5
cdr3_length: 17
d_call: TRBD2
cdr3_nt: TGTGCCAGCAGTCCTCACCGACTAGCGGGGTACCAAGAGACCCAGTACTTC
cdr3_aa: CASSPHRLAGYQETQYF

v_call: TRBV7-2
clone_size: .
j_call: TRBJ2-1
cdr3_length: 15
d_call: .
cdr3_nt: TGTGCCAGCAGCTCTACAGGGAAGGGCTACAATGAGCAGTTCTTC
cdr3_aa: CASSSTGKGYNEQFF

v_call: TRBV6-5
clone_size: .
j_call: TRBJ2-7
cdr3_length: 15
d_call: TRBD2
cdr3_nt: TGTGCCAGCAGCCAACTAGCGGGAGGATTCTACGAGCAGTACTTC
cdr3_aa: CASSQLAGGFYEQYF

v_call: TRBV6-5
clone_size: .
j_call: TRBJ1-2
cdr3_length: 13
d_call: TRBD1
cdr3_nt: TGTGCCAGCGGGGGACAGTTCACGTATGGCTACACCTTC
cdr3_aa: CASGGQFTYGYTF

v_call: TRBV28
clone_size: .
j_call: TRBJ1-2
cdr3_length: 14
d_call: TRBD1
cdr3_nt: TGTGCCAGCAGCCGTTTGGGACAGCGTCATGGCTACACCTTC
cdr3_aa: CASSRLGQRHGYTF

v_call: TRBV14
clone_size: .
j_call: TRBJ2-2
cdr3_length: 17
d_call: TRBD1
cdr3_nt: TGTGCCAGCAGCCAAGGAATTATAAGGGGGCCCCCCGGGGAGCTGTTTTTT
cdr3_aa: CASSQGIIRGPPGELFF

v_call: TRBV28
clone_size: .
j_call: TRBJ2-3
cdr3_length: 15
d_call: .
cdr3_nt: TGTGCCAGCAGTCCCCGCAGCTTTAGCACAGATACGCAGTATTTT
cdr3_aa: CASSPRSFSTDTQYF

v_call: TRBV5-4
clone_size: .
j_call: TRBJ2-3
cdr3_length: 15
d_call: TRBD2
cdr3_nt: TGTGCCAGCAGCCTAGTCAGGGAGGGCGCAGATACGCAGTATTTT
cdr3_aa: CASSLVREGADTQYF

v_call: TRBV27
clone_size: .
j_call: TRBJ2-7
cdr3_length: 15
d_call: .
cdr3_nt: TGTGCCAGCAGTTTATGGGGGGGGGCCGGTAACGAGCAGTACTTC
cdr3_aa: CASSLWGGAGNEQYF

v_call: TRBV11-3
clone_size: medium-sized
j_call: TRBJ2-2
cdr3_length: 16
d_call: TRBD2
cdr3_nt: TGTGCCAGCAGCTCCTTTAGCGGGATAAACACCGGGGAGCTGTTTTTT
cdr3_aa: CASSSFSGINTGELFF

v_call: TRBV19
clone_size: .
j_call: TRBJ2-6
cdr3_length: 18
d_call: .
cdr3_nt: TGTGCCAGTAGTAAAATCTGGAAATCACAAAGTCGGGCCAACGTCCTGACTTTC
cdr3_aa: CASSKIWKSQSRANVLTF

v_call: TRBV27
clone_size: .
j_call: TRBJ2-1
cdr3_length: 11
d_call: .
cdr3_nt: TGTGCCAGCAGTTTAGGTAATGAGCAGTTCTTC
cdr3_aa: CASSLGNEQFF

v_call: TRBV10-2
clone_size: .
j_call: TRBJ1-1
cdr3_length: 16
d_call: TRBD1
cdr3_nt: TGCGCCAGCAGTGAGTCGAGAGACAGGGGGACCACTGAAGCTTTCTTT
cdr3_aa: CASSESRDRGTTEAFF

v_call: TRBV4-3
clone_size: .
j_call: TRBJ2-5
cdr3_length: 14
d_call: TRBD2
cdr3_nt: TGCGCCAGCAGCCAACTGGGGGGGCAAGAGACCCAGTACTTC
cdr3_aa: CASSQLGGQETQYF

v_call: TRBV29-1
clone_size: .
j_call: TRBJ2-2
cdr3_length: 14
d_call: TRBD2
cdr3_nt: TGCAGCGTTCCGGGACTAGCGGGACCCGGGGAGCTGTTTTTT
cdr3_aa: CSVPGLAGPGELFF

v_call: TRBV19
clone_size: .
j_call: TRBJ1-5
cdr3_length: 14
d_call: TRBD1
cdr3_nt: TGTGCCAGCGAAGCCCGGGACAGGGATCAGCCCCAGCATTTT
cdr3_aa: CASEARDRDQPQHF

v_call: TRBV6-1
clone_size: .
j_call: TRBJ1-1
cdr3_length: 16
d_call: .
cdr3_nt: TGTGCCAGCAGTGAGACAGGCAGGGGTATGGGCACTGAAGCTTTCTTT
cdr3_aa: CASSETGRGMGTEAFF